Below, 3 T cell receptor beta chains from the same sample are listed, as sequenced in a study of beta chain features in type 1 diabetes. Sequenced material consisted of expressed TCRB transcripts (all of the isolated RNA was reverse transcribed). Generated by immunoSEQ multiplex PCR, the TCRdb table keeps only in-frame clones and is missing some. The sample has fewer than 350,000 clones, about 19% seen once. Sequenced input: naive CD4+ T cells from blood. The source is a woman aged 18 to 35 in good health.

This clone came up a few times. The genes are TRBV5-1 and TRBJ1-1; 7 nucleotides match TRBD1. There are 15 residues in the CDR3. CDR1 is SGHRS, CDR2 YFSETQ, per germline. V dropped 4 bases and J dropped 0; count of bases not matched to a gene: 6. CDR3 bases: TGCGCCAGCAGCCTCCCGGGACAGATGAACACTGAAGCTTTCTTT. Translating gives CASSLPGQMNTEAFF.

This clone was seen more than once but under ten times. V gene TRBV7-2 combines with J gene TRBJ2-5, with 7 nucleotides matching TRBD1. The CDR3 extends over 14 amino acids. CDR1 is SGHTA, CDR2 FQGNSA, per germline. V lost 6 bases and J lost 0; bases outside the gene matches: 4. CDR3 sequence: CASSLQGYQETQYF. Written as DNA, the CDR3 is TGTGCCAGCAGTTTACAGGGGTACCAAGAGACCCAGTACTTC.

The CDR3: CASSSLSGNNEQFF. The CDR3 DNA follows: TGCGCCAGCAGCTCACTTAGCGGGAACAATGAGCAGTTCTTC. The genes are TRBV5-1 and TRBJ2-1; 8 bases fit TRBD2. The CDR3 runs to 14 residues. CDR1 is SGHRS and CDR2 is YFSETQ in the germline V gene. V shed 3 bases and J 5 bases; nucleotides not matched to a gene: 4.